This TCR beta chain was identified during a study of OX40 agonist ivuxolimab in advanced cancers. Of note for this clone: Its antigen is undetermined.

General observations from the study: Both CD4+ and CD8+ T cell populations in blood had undergone clonal expansion by week 6 at 0.1 to 3.0 mg/kg.

This CDR3 is 17 amino acids long. CDR1 is MNHEY, CDR2 SMNVEV, per germline (reference sequence). The V end was cut by 1 base, the J end by 4 bases, with 19 bases between. Sequenced by immunoSEQ multiplex PCR; TCRdb stores in-frame clones only, minus some. In the table there are under 85,000 clones, around 89% of which are singletons. This chain joins TRBV27 and TRBJ1-1; a weak D match, TRBD1 (6 bases). Sequencing was performed on CD4+ or CD8+ T cells sorted from blood, taken in a trial of the OX40 agonist ivuxolimab. This receptor was obtained from an adult with an advanced solid tumor such as melanoma, head and neck, liver or kidney cancer. CDR3 nucleotide sequence: TGTGCCAGCAGTTTATGGTTCGCCACGGCAGGGGTCACTGAAGCTTTCTTT. Amino acid sequence: CASSLWFATAGVTEAFF.